This paragraph reports one T cell receptor (beta chain). Original methodology: Cell counts per sample came from amplifying reference gene primers. Sequenced by immunoSEQ multiplex PCR; TCRdb stores in-frame clones only, minus some. That table gives V, J and clone size, and the DNA gave D and trimming. The table shows fewer than 60,000 clones, with roughly 83% occurring only once. This sample is part of a study of blood T cell repertoires in COVID-19. Overall study: The United States, Italy and Spain were the sources of the acute and convalescent COVID-19 samples. PBMCs, B-cell-depleted T cells, or T cells were the source of the cDNA or gDNA that made up the material.

Germline lookup yields CDR1 SNHLY and CDR2 FYNNEI. Trimming stripped 5 bases from V and 8 bases from J, with 10 bases between. This CDR3 has 11 residues. This chain links TRBV2 with TRBJ2-7, with D hard to call. The sequencing input was peripheral blood. The receptor was isolated from a human donor in a cohort sampled during active COVID-19. The CDR3 here is CASSSGSQQYF. The CDR3 DNA is TGTGCCAGCAGTTCAGGATCCCAGCAGTACTTC.